These 15 T cell receptor beta chains share one sample of origin, sequenced in a study of OX40 agonist ivuxolimab in advanced cancers. Produced via immunoSEQ multiplex PCR; TCRdb's table is partial and in-frame only. The sample has about 36,000 clones, about 78% seen once. The source was CD4+ or CD8+ T cells sorted from blood, collected in a trial of the OX40 agonist ivuxolimab. The source is an adult with an advanced solid tumor such as melanoma, head and neck, liver or kidney cancer.

The CDR3 reads CASSLGGGGAPDTQYF. The CDR3 DNA follows: TGTGCCAGCAGCTTAGGGGGCGGGGGGGCCCCAGATACGCAGTATTTT. The chain couples TRBV13 to TRBJ2-3; 9 nucleotides agree with TRBD2. Trimming took 0 bases from V and 4 from J; bases not matched to a gene: 5. Per germline, CDR1 PRHDT and CDR2 FYEKMQ (reference sequence). CDR3 length: 16 amino acids.

This chain links TRBV27 with TRBJ1-2; D is uncertain. The CDR3 consists of 13 residues. The V gene lost 6 bases and the J gene lost 8 bases, with 16 bases spanning the gap. Germline V CDR1 and CDR2: MNHEY, SMNVEV (reference sequence). DNA for the CDR3: TGTGCCAGCAGGGGGTATGAGGGTTTGGGCTACACCTTC. This gives the protein CASRGYEGLGYTF.

The chain links TRBV2 to TRBJ1-1, with D tentatively TRBD1 (6 bases). The V end lost 0 bases, the J end lost 0 bases, and 20 bases lay between the germline ends. Germline V gene data show CDR1 as SNHLY and CDR2 as FYNNEI. The CDR3 runs to 19 residues. This chain's CDR3 is CASSEAGPGELVVNTEAFF. Here the CDR3 DNA reads TGTGCCAGCAGTGAAGCAGGTCCAGGGGAGTTGGTAGTGAACACTGAAGCTTTCTTT.

This clone was recorded a few times. The chain has TRBV9 and TRBJ2-7; TRBD1 might be the D (6 bases). This CDR3 is built from 13 residues. Germline CDR1 SGDLS, CDR2 YYNGEE. Trimming left V 1 base short and J 6 bases short, with 11 bases between. This CDR3 is CASSVRQAGEQYF. The CDR3 DNA reads as TGTGCCAGCAGCGTAAGACAGGCCGGCGAGCAGTACTTC.

The rearrangement uses TRBV9 and TRBJ1-2; D gene uncertain. The CDR3 spans 13 residues. Between the trimmed V and J ends, which lost 0 bases and 3 bases, there was a span of 6 bases. Per the germline V gene, CDR1 is SGDLS and CDR2 is YYNGEE. The CDR3 here is CASSVALHYGYTF. CDR3 sequence (DNA): TGTGCCAGCAGCGTAGCTTTGCACTATGGCTACACCTTC.

V is TRBV28 and J is TRBJ2-5; 7 bases are a match to TRBD1. The germline V gene has CDR1 MDHEN and CDR2 SYDVKM. The CDR3 extends over 11 amino acids. The CDR3 here is CAGGRGETQYF. CDR3 coding DNA: TGTGCAGGGGGCCGCGGAGAGACCCAGTACTTC.

The V and J genes are TRBV6-5 and TRBJ1-4; 9 nucleotides line up with TRBD1. The CDR3 sequence is 15 residues long. Germline-derived CDR1 and CDR2 are MNHEY and SVGAGI. Trimming took 6 bases from V and 6 from J; bases not matched to a gene: 8. The CDR3: CASRTGTGLDEKLFF. Written as DNA, the CDR3 is TGTGCCAGCAGGACGGGGACAGGGTTGGATGAAAAACTGTTTTTT.

The chain links TRBV2 to TRBJ1-3; D remains ambiguous. V lost 1 base to trimming and J lost 0 bases, with 10 bases between them. Per germline, CDR1 SNHLY and CDR2 FYNNEI. The CDR3 extends over 16 amino acids. In DNA, the CDR3 is TGTGCCAGCAGTGAAGTAGTTAGGAGCTCTGGAAACACCATATATTTT. Protein: CASSEVVRSSGNTIYF.

The gene calls are TRBV7-9 and TRBJ1-5; D gene uncertain. V dropped 3 bases and J dropped 12 bases, with 12 bases sitting between them. This CDR3 comprises 12 residues. Germline CDR1 is SEHNR and CDR2 is FQNEAQ (reference sequence). Here the CDR3 reads CASSFEGSVQHF. Here the CDR3 DNA reads TGTGCCAGCAGCTTTGAGGGTAGTGTCCAGCATTTT.

The chain couples TRBV7-9 to TRBJ2-3; 7 bases fit TRBD2. V trimming: 0 bases; J trimming: 4 bases; junction bases outside the gene matches: 4. CDR1 and CDR2 (germline): SEHNR, FQNEAQ (reference sequence). The CDR3 is 15 amino acids. Here the CDR3 DNA reads TGTGCCAGCAGCTTAGCGGGAGGGAGCGCAGATACGCAGTATTTT. Encoded protein: CASSLAGGSADTQYF.

The J gene is TRBJ1-6, the V gene TRBV9; D is possibly TRBD1 (6 bases). V shed 4 bases and J shed 8 bases, with 16 bases lying between them. CDR3 length: 15 amino acids. Per the germline V gene, CDR1 is SGDLS and CDR2 is YYNGEE. The CDR3 DNA reads as TGTGCCAGCAGCACCCTAGGGGGGATAGATTCACCCCTCCACTTT. Translated: CASSTLGGIDSPLHF.

There are a few counts of this clone. The V and J genes are TRBV5-4 and TRBJ2-2, with 11 bases that match TRBD2. Looked up from germline, CDR1 is SGHNT and CDR2 is YYREEE (reference sequence). This CDR3 has 18 amino acids. V was pared by 2 bases and J by 1 base, with 7 bases of the junction left unmatched. The CDR3 loop is CASSFTAGTSGNTGELFF. For the CDR3, the DNA is TGTGCCAGCAGCTTCACAGCCGGGACTAGCGGGAACACCGGGGAGCTGTTTTTT. Variable domain in full (rest from reference TRBV5-4 and TRBJ2-2): ETGVTQSPTHLIKTRGQQVTLRCSSQSGHNTVSWYQQALGQGPQFIFQYYREEENGRGNFPPRFSGLQFPNYSSELNVNALELDDSALYLCASSFTAGTSGNTGELFFGEGSRLTVL.

This clone was observed a handful of times. The chain links TRBV4-1 to TRBJ1-4, with D perhaps TRBD1 (5 bases). From germline, CDR1 is MGHRA and CDR2 YSYEKL. The CDR3 runs to 17 residues. V was shortened by 5 bases and J by 4 bases, with 20 bases between the two germline ends. The CDR3 loop is CASSEVPGLRGNEKLFF. In DNA, the CDR3 is TGCGCCAGCAGCGAAGTACCGGGGCTTAGAGGTAATGAAAAACTGTTTTTT.

V gene TRBV5-6 combines with J gene TRBJ1-2, with TRBD1 matching over 9 bases. Losses at the gene ends were 6 bases for V and 4 bases for J; bases not matched to a gene: 10. The CDR3 sequence is 15 residues long. CDR1 and CDR2 (germline): SGHDT, YYEEEE. CDR3 region: CASNAEDRGAYGYTF. As DNA, the CDR3 is TGTGCCAGCAACGCTGAAGACAGGGGGGCCTATGGCTACACCTTC.

This rearrangement joins TRBV2 to TRBJ2-1; 11 bases match TRBD2. Germline trimming cut 3 bases from V and 7 bases from J; bases unmatched to any gene: 14. This CDR3 region has 18 residues. CDR1 SNHLY and CDR2 FYNNEI come from the germline V gene. The chain's CDR3 is CASSEQPFTSGSLNEQFF. CDR3 DNA: TGTGCCAGCAGTGAGCAGCCATTTACTAGCGGGAGCCTGAATGAGCAGTTCTTC.